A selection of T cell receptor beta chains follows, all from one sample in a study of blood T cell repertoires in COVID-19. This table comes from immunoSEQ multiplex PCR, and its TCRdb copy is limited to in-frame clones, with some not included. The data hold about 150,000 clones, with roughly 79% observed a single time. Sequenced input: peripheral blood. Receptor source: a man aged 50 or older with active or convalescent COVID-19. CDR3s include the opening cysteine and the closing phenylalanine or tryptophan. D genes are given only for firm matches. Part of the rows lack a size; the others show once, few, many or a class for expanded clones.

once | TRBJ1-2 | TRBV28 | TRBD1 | TGTGCCAGCAGTTCCGGGACAGACTATGGCTACACCTTC | CASSSGTDYGYTF
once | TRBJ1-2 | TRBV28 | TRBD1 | TGTGCCAGCAGTTTCCTAGGACAGGTCGCCTATGGCTACACCTTC | CASSFLGQVAYGYTF
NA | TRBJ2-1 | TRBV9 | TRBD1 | TGTGCCAGCAGCTCTCGGAGACAGGGACGGTACAATGAGCAGTTCTTC | CASSSRRQGRYNEQFF
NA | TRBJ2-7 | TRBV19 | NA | TGTGCCAGTAGTTCTTCGGTCTACGAGCAGTACTTC | CASSSSVYEQYF
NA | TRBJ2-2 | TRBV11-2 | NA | TGTGCCAGCAGCCTCACTATCGGGGTAGGGCCGAACACCGGGGAGCTGTTTTTT | CASSLTIGVGPNTGELFF
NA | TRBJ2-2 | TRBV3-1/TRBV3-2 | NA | TGTGCCAGCAGCCAAGCCGTTAACACCGGGGAGCTGTTTTTT | CASSQAVNTGELFF
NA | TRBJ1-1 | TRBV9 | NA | TGTGCCAGCAGCGTATCAGACAGCATAAGGAGCACTGAAGCTTTCTTT | CASSVSDSIRSTEAFF
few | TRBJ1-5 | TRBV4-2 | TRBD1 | TGTGCCAGCAGCGGACAGGGGAATCAGCCCCAGCATTTT | CASSGQGNQPQHF
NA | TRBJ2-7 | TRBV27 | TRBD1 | TGTGCCAGCAGTTTATTGGACAGGGTCTACGAGCAGTACTTC | CASSLLDRVYEQYF
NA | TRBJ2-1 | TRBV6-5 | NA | TGTGCCAGCCACCGGGACTTAAACAATGAGCAGTTCTTC | CASHRDLNNEQFF
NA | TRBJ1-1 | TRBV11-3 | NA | TGTGCCAGCAGCGACTATCGGAACACTGAAGCTTTCTTT | CASSDYRNTEAFF
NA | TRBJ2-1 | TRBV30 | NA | TGTGCCTGGACCCAGAACAATGAGCAGTTCTTC | CAWTQNNEQFF
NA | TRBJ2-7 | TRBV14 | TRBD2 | TGTGCCAGCAGTCTAGCGGGAATCTCCGAGCAGTACTTC | CASSLAGISEQYF
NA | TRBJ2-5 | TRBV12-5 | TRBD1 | TGTGCTAGTGGTTTGGGGGACAGGGTTGACGAGACCCAGTACTTC | CASGLGDRVDETQYF